This T cell receptor beta chain emerged from a study of T cell repertoires in cytomegalovirus infection. Study background: CMV infection together with matching HLA type was indicated by public TCR beta signatures.

TCRdb reprocessed the reads with MiXCR, giving one entry per CDR3 protein. The sample consists of 30,000 to 40,000 distinct CDR3 sequences, approximately 52% of them appearing once. The CDR3 is 15 amino acids. Germline CDR1 is SEHNR and CDR2 is FQNEAQ (reference sequence). After removal of 5 bases from V and 1 base from J, the junction contained 7 bases not matched to a gene. Concerning this clonotype: Its antigen is not identified.

The sequence derives from a human donor in good health (CMV status not recorded). Some clones in this sample may be carry-over from other donors' samples. Sample: CD8+ T cells from cultured PBMCs, taken from culture after CMV antigen stimulation. This chain connects TRBV7-9 to TRBJ2-7; 8 bases line up with TRBD1. CDR3 amino acids: CASSNPGTGSYEQYF. DNA for the CDR3: TGTGCCAGCAGCAATCCCGGGACAGGTTCCTACGAGCAGTACTTC.